This paragraph covers one TCR beta chain sequence. This record comes from a study of cytomegalovirus exposure and HLA in healthy donors. It was with 60 Vbeta and 13 Jbeta primers that the PCR ran. The protocol was immunoSEQ multiplex PCR, while the TCRdb copy is restricted to in-frame clones and leaves out a portion. The sample has roughly 130,000 clones; more than 65% are singletons. Germline V CDR1 and CDR2: SGHRS, YFSETQ. Deletions cut 5 bases from V and 2 bases from J, with 8 bases between. CDR3 length equals 12 residues. Specimen: PBMCs. The gene calls are TRBV5-1 and TRBJ2-7, with D perhaps TRBD1 (6 bases). The receptor was derived from a man in his forties or fifties in good health and CMV-seronegative. CDR3 amino acids: CASRGDTYEQYF. In nucleotides, the CDR3 is TGCGCCAGCAGGGGGGACACCTACGAGCAGTACTTC.